The rows below give T cell receptor beta chains drawn from one sample of a study of blood T cell repertoires in COVID-19. Using immunoSEQ multiplex PCR, the repertoire was profiled, and TCRdb retains in-frame clones only, with some absent. The profile shows approximately 350,000 clones, around 92% of them singletons. The sample was peripheral blood. These receptors were taken from a man aged 40-49 years with acute or convalescent COVID-19. Each CDR3 is given with its conserved first and last residue. A D gene is named only where the DNA matches it firmly. Clone size, where shown, is once, few, many, or a class for clones that have expanded.

v_gene: TRBV21-1; abundance: NA; d_gene: NA; j_gene: TRBJ1-6; CDR3aa: CASRVPGAKRSYNSPLHF; CDR3nt: TGTGCCAGCAGGGTGCCAGGGGCAAAGAGATCCTATAATTCACCCCTCCACTTT
v_gene: TRBV2; abundance: few; d_gene: NA; j_gene: TRBJ2-7; CDR3aa: CASSIQGSLGEQYF; CDR3nt: TGTGCCAGCAGTATACAGGGCTCCCTAGGCGAGCAGTACTTC
v_gene: TRBV6-1; abundance: NA; d_gene: NA; j_gene: TRBJ1-1; CDR3aa: CASSYEFSEAFF; CDR3nt: TGTGCCAGCAGTTATGAGTTTTCTGAAGCTTTCTTT
v_gene: TRBV30; abundance: NA; d_gene: NA; j_gene: TRBJ2-1; CDR3aa: CASRERTYNEQFF; CDR3nt: TGTGCCTCCCGAGAGCGGACCTACAATGAGCAGTTCTTC
v_gene: TRBV6-5; abundance: NA; d_gene: NA; j_gene: TRBJ2-7; CDR3aa: CASRRALSYEQYF; CDR3nt: TGTGCCAGCAGGCGGGCCCTCTCCTACGAGCAGTACTTC
v_gene: TRBV19; abundance: once; d_gene: TRBD1; j_gene: TRBJ2-3; CDR3aa: CASSIDLLTGGRNTQYF; CDR3nt: TGTGCCAGTAGTATAGATCTTTTGACAGGGGGCAGGAATACGCAGTATTTT
v_gene: TRBV6-6; abundance: NA; d_gene: TRBD2; j_gene: TRBJ2-7; CDR3aa: CASRGTLAGGRHEQYF; CDR3nt: TGTGCCAGCAGGGGAACCCTAGCGGGAGGGCGACACGAGCAGTACTTC
v_gene: TRBV2; abundance: NA; d_gene: TRBD2; j_gene: TRBJ2-3; CDR3aa: CASRSTGTSGGKRTDTQYF; CDR3nt: TGTGCCAGCAGGTCTACCGGGACTAGCGGGGGAAAACGCACAGATACGCAGTATTTT
v_gene: TRBV5-1; abundance: NA; d_gene: NA; j_gene: TRBJ1-2; CDR3aa: CASSLAVDGYGYTF; CDR3nt: TGCGCCAGCAGCTTGGCCGTAGATGGCTATGGCTACACCTTC
v_gene: TRBV18; abundance: NA; d_gene: TRBD2; j_gene: TRBJ2-7; CDR3aa: CASSPPGLAGLDGSYEQYF; CDR3nt: TGTGCCAGCTCACCTCCGGGACTAGCGGGTCTAGACGGGTCCTACGAGCAGTACTTC
v_gene: TRBV5-1; abundance: NA; d_gene: TRBD2; j_gene: TRBJ2-3; CDR3aa: CASAGEGGFTDTQYF; CDR3nt: TGCGCCAGCGCGGGAGAAGGAGGTTTTACAGATACGCAGTATTTT
v_gene: TRBV18; abundance: once; d_gene: TRBD1; j_gene: TRBJ2-2; CDR3aa: CASSPLGQGADGELFF; CDR3nt: TGTGCCAGCTCACCCCTAGGACAGGGGGCAGACGGGGAGCTGTTTTTT
v_gene: TRBV4-1; abundance: NA; d_gene: NA; j_gene: TRBJ1-4; CDR3aa: CASRSANEKLFF; CDR3nt: TGCGCCAGCAGGTCGGCTAATGAAAAACTGTTTTTT
v_gene: TRBV25-1; abundance: NA; d_gene: NA; j_gene: TRBJ1-3; CDR3aa: CASADGGFGNTIYF; CDR3nt: TGTGCCAGCGCCGACGGGGGATTTGGAAACACCATATATTTT
v_gene: TRBV1; abundance: NA; d_gene: NA; j_gene: TRBJ2-1; CDR3aa: CTSSPSRPDRRTYNEQFF; CDR3nt: TGCACCAGCAGCCCTTCCCGGCCGGACAGGCGTACCTACAATGAGCAGTTCTTC
v_gene: TRBV19; abundance: NA; d_gene: TRBD1; j_gene: TRBJ2-5; CDR3aa: CASSIPRTGQETQYF; CDR3nt: TGTGCCAGTAGTATCCCCCGGACAGGTCAAGAGACCCAGTACTTC
v_gene: TRBV7-3; abundance: NA; d_gene: NA; j_gene: TRBJ2-3; CDR3aa: CASSLQQGKISTDTQYF; CDR3nt: TGTGCCAGCAGCTTACAACAGGGCAAAATCAGCACAGATACGCAGTATTTT
v_gene: TRBV6-1; abundance: NA; d_gene: NA; j_gene: TRBJ1-4; CDR3aa: CASSEAAESNEKLFF; CDR3nt: TGTGCCAGCAGTGAAGCGGCGGAGTCTAATGAAAAACTGTTTTTT
v_gene: TRBV7-2; abundance: NA; d_gene: NA; j_gene: TRBJ2-7; CDR3aa: CASSFPGGTYEQYF; CDR3nt: TGTGCCAGCAGCTTCCCCGGGGGAACCTACGAGCAGTACTTC
v_gene: TRBV4-2; abundance: NA; d_gene: NA; j_gene: TRBJ1-2; CDR3aa: CASSQDGALGYTF; CDR3nt: TGTGCCAGCAGCCAAGATGGGGCACTCGGCTACACCTTC
v_gene: TRBV28; abundance: NA; d_gene: NA; j_gene: TRBJ1-2; CDR3aa: CASIPTSNYGYTF; CDR3nt: TGTGCCAGCATACCCACTTCTAACTATGGCTACACCTTC
v_gene: TRBV6-1; abundance: NA; d_gene: TRBD2; j_gene: TRBJ2-1; CDR3aa: CASSEVGASGRAFF; CDR3nt: TGTGCCAGCAGTGAAGTGGGAGCTAGCGGGAGGGCCTTCTTC
v_gene: TRBV19; abundance: NA; d_gene: NA; j_gene: TRBJ2-7; CDR3aa: CASSAARTTWDEQYF; CDR3nt: TGTGCCAGTAGTGCCGCTCGGACTACCTGGGACGAGCAGTACTTC
v_gene: TRBV28; abundance: NA; d_gene: TRBD1; j_gene: TRBJ1-2; CDR3aa: CASSFYKYRGGDYGYTF; CDR3nt: TGTGCCAGCAGTTTCTACAAATACAGGGGAGGCGACTATGGCTACACCTTC
v_gene: TRBV10-3; abundance: NA; d_gene: TRBD2; j_gene: TRBJ2-1; CDR3aa: CAISESGGHEQFF; CDR3nt: TGTGCCATCAGTGAGTCGGGAGGGCATGAGCAGTTCTTC
v_gene: TRBV5-1; abundance: NA; d_gene: NA; j_gene: TRBJ2-3; CDR3aa: CASSYSGGTDTQYF; CDR3nt: TGCGCCAGCAGCTACTCCGGGGGCACAGATACGCAGTATTTT
v_gene: TRBV27; abundance: NA; d_gene: NA; j_gene: TRBJ1-1; CDR3aa: CASGGGRGTEAFF; CDR3nt: TGTGCCAGCGGGGGGGGGCGGGGCACTGAAGCTTTCTTT
v_gene: TRBV6-6; abundance: few; d_gene: NA; j_gene: TRBJ1-4; CDR3aa: CASERTATNEKLFF; CDR3nt: TGTGCCAGCGAAAGGACAGCCACTAATGAAAAACTGTTTTTT